This T cell receptor beta chain was recorded in a study of blood T cell repertoires in COVID-19. Study-level information: The United States, Italy and Spain provided the acute and convalescent COVID-19 samples. The cDNA or gDNA used as material had been derived from T cells, B-cell-depleted T cells, or PBMCs.

In the original processing: Amplification from reference gene primers served as the basis for estimated nucleated cell counts. Data came from immunoSEQ multiplex PCR; TCRdb stores just in-frame clones and leaves some out. V and J calls and clone size follow that table, whereas D and trimming were derived from the DNA. The sample comprises about 240,000 clones, more than 75% of which are singletons, and under 15% rests with the top ten. This clone was detected once. The CDR3 spans 15 residues. Germline assignment: CDR1 LNHDA and CDR2 SQIVND (reference sequence). V dropped 5 bases and J dropped 0 bases, with 11 bases sitting between them.

V usage is TRBV19 and J usage is TRBJ2-1; tentatively, D is TRBD1 (6 bases). The sequence was collected from a woman aged 60-70 years with active or convalescent COVID-19. The sample taken for sequencing was peripheral blood. This chain's CDR3 is CASSVGQSSYNEQFF. The CDR3, as DNA: TGTGCCAGTAGTGTAGGACAGAGCTCCTACAATGAGCAGTTCTTC.